The clone carrying this TCR beta chain has more than one count but fewer than ten. V lost 8 bases to trimming and J lost 7 bases; unmatched junction nucleotides: 10. The CDR3 extends over 15 amino acids. The germline V gene has CDR1 SGHVS and CDR2 FNYEAQ. These data belong to a study of identical twins. TCRdb reanalysed the 5' RACE reads using MiXCR and keeps one entry per CDR3 protein. The sample has around 490,000 distinct CDR3 sequences; around an eighth are singletons. Another study also made use of these data, one on yellow fever vaccine responses in identical twins.

The receptor was isolated from a woman younger than 35 in good health. V usage is TRBV7-6 and J usage is TRBJ2-2; 10 bases are shared with TRBD2. Sequenced sample: CD4+ T cells sorted from blood. CDR3: CASGLTSGIDGELFF. CDR3 coding DNA: TGTGCCAGCGGACTAACTAGCGGGATCGACGGGGAGCTGTTTTTT.